Listed below are T cell receptor beta chains from one sample, sequenced in a study of CD8 T cells in Susac syndrome. One entry per CDR3 protein, called by TCRdb with MiXCR from the immunoSEQ multiplex PCR reads. Of approximately 140,000 distinct CDR3 sequences in the sample, nearly 95% were seen once. Material: CD8+ T cells from PBMCs. These receptor sequences come from a human donor in good health. The CDR3 runs from the conserved cysteine through the conserved F or W. A D gene is named only where the DNA matches it firmly. For some rows the clone size is stated as once, few or many, or as a class when expanded; others skip it.

d_call,v_call,j_call,clone_size,cdr3_aa,cdr3_nt
TRBD1,TRBV27,TRBJ1-4,once,CASSDRGMEKLFF,TGTGCCAGCAGTGACAGGGGGATGGAAAAACTGTTTTTT
NA,TRBV12-3/TRBV12-4,TRBJ1-1,NA,CASSPTGDTEAFF,TGTGCCAGCAGTCCCACGGGGGACACTGAAGCTTTCTTT
TRBD2,TRBV6-2/TRBV6-3,TRBJ2-1,NA,CASSDSGYNEQFF,TGTGCCAGCAGCGATAGCGGGTACAATGAGCAGTTCTTC
TRBD2,TRBV20-1,TRBJ2-1,NA,CSASGTSVNNEQFF,TGCAGTGCTTCCGGGACTAGCGTCAACAATGAGCAGTTCTTC
NA,TRBV28,TRBJ1-1,once,CASSLGPAGGSDTEAFF,TGTGCCAGCAGTTTAGGGCCCGCGGGGGGGTCGGACACTGAAGCTTTCTTT
TRBD2,TRBV30,TRBJ2-3,once,CAWGLAGGTDTQYF,TGTGCCTGGGGACTAGCGGGAGGGACAGATACGCAGTATTTT
NA,TRBV3-1,TRBJ1-5,NA,CASSHGDYLNEPQHF,TGTGCCAGCAGCCATGGGGACTACCTCAATGAGCCCCAGCATTTT
NA,TRBV9,TRBJ2-3,NA,CASSVTGGYSTDTQYF,TGTGCCAGCAGCGTAACGGGGGGCTATAGCACAGATACGCAGTATTTT
NA,TRBV20-1,TRBJ2-7,NA,CSASERFEQYF,TGCAGTGCTAGTGAGCGTTTCGAGCAGTACTTC
NA,TRBV29-1,TRBJ2-7,once,CSVETGEDEQYF,TGCAGCGTTGAGACAGGTGAGGACGAGCAGTACTTC
NA,TRBV9,TRBJ2-2,once,CASSDLTNTGELFF,TGTGCCAGCAGCGATCTCACGAACACCGGGGAGCTGTTTTTT
NA,TRBV27,TRBJ2-7,NA,CATGGSYEQYF,TGTGCCACCGGGGGATCCTACGAGCAGTACTTC
TRBD1,TRBV12-3/TRBV12-4,TRBJ2-5,NA,CASRGTDQETQYF,TGTGCCAGCAGGGGGACAGACCAAGAGACCCAGTACTTC
NA,TRBV29-1,TRBJ2-7,NA,CSVDIGASVDEQYF,TGCAGCGTTGATATAGGTGCTAGCGTCGACGAGCAGTACTTC
NA,TRBV20-1,TRBJ2-1,NA,CSAREQGNEQFF,TGCAGTGCTAGAGAACAGGGAAATGAGCAGTTCTTC
NA,TRBV29-1,TRBJ2-3,once,CSGGGDTQYF,TGCAGCGGAGGAGGAGATACGCAGTATTTT
TRBD1,TRBV19,TRBJ2-7,NA,CASTDRGINEQYF,TGTGCCAGTACCGACAGGGGGATCAACGAGCAGTACTTC
NA,TRBV5-6,TRBJ2-7,NA,CASSPDGIEQYF,TGTGCCAGCAGCCCCGACGGAATCGAGCAGTACTTC
TRBD2,TRBV29-1,TRBJ2-1,NA,CSVDGRNEQFF,TGCAGCGTTGACGGGAGGAATGAGCAGTTCTTC
NA,TRBV30,TRBJ2-1,NA,CAWSVSGLFSYNEQFF,TGTGCCTGGAGTGTATCGGGACTGTTCTCCTACAATGAGCAGTTCTTC
TRBD1,TRBV7-6,TRBJ1-2,NA,CASSLTTGADYGYTF,TGTGCCAGCAGCTTAACCACAGGGGCGGACTATGGCTACACCTTC
TRBD1,TRBV28,TRBJ2-1,NA,CASSFRDREFF,TGTGCCAGCAGTTTTCGGGACAGGGAGTTCTTC
NA,TRBV5-6,TRBJ1-1,NA,CASSFSAGTEAFF,TGTGCCAGCAGCTTTTCAGCGGGCACTGAAGCTTTCTTT
TRBD1,TRBV29-1,TRBJ2-1,NA,CSVVGGQGYHEQFF,TGCAGCGTTGTTGGGGGACAGGGGTACCATGAGCAGTTCTTC
NA,TRBV29-1,TRBJ2-7,NA,CSVDGRGSYEQYF,TGCAGCGTTGATGGACGGGGGAGTTACGAGCAGTACTTC
NA,TRBV7-8,TRBJ2-5,once,CASSARGWDTQETQYF,TGTGCCAGCAGCGCCCGCGGGTGGGACACTCAAGAGACCCAGTACTTC
NA,TRBV14,TRBJ2-5,NA,CASSLPSGTQETQYF,TGTGCCAGCAGCCTTCCATCCGGGACTCAAGAGACCCAGTACTTC
TRBD2,TRBV19,TRBJ2-7,NA,CASSPTSGAYEQYF,TGTGCCAGTAGCCCCACTAGCGGGGCCTACGAGCAGTACTTC
NA,TRBV27,TRBJ2-7,NA,CASSSLVPYEQYF,TGTGCCAGCAGTTCACTTGTACCCTACGAGCAGTACTTC
NA,TRBV27,TRBJ2-1,NA,CASRDLSHEQFF,TGTGCCAGCCGGGACCTAAGCCATGAGCAGTTCTTC
TRBD1,TRBV7-9,TRBJ2-1,NA,CASTDRGEQFF,TGTGCCAGCACCGACAGGGGTGAGCAGTTCTTC
NA,TRBV13,TRBJ2-7,few,CASSRDSTYEQYF,TGTGCCAGCAGCCGGGACTCTACCTACGAGCAGTACTTC
NA,TRBV6-2/TRBV6-3,TRBJ2-7,NA,CASSYSRGYYEQYF,TGTGCCAGCAGTTACTCGAGAGGGTATTACGAGCAGTACTTC
TRBD2,TRBV20-1,TRBJ2-1,NA,CSARVLTSGTYNEQFF,TGCAGTGCTAGAGTGTTAACTAGCGGAACCTACAATGAGCAGTTCTTC
NA,TRBV6-5,TRBJ2-7,once,CASSSPLDGEQYF,TGTGCCAGCAGTTCCCCACTCGACGGGGAGCAGTACTTC